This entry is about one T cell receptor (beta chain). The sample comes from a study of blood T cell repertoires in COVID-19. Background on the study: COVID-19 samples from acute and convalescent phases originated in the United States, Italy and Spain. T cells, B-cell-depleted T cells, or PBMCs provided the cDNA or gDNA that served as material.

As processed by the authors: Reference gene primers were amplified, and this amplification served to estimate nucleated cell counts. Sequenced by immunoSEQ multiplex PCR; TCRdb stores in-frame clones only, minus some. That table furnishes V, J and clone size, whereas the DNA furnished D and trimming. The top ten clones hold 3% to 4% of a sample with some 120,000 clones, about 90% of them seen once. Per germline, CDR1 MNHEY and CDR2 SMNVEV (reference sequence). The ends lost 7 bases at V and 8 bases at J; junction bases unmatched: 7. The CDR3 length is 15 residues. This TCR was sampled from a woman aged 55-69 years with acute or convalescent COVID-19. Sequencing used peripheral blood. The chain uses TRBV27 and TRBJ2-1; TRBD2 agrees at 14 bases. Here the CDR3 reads CASTPGLAGVHEQFF. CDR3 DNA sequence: TGTGCCAGCACTCCGGGACTAGCGGGAGTCCATGAGCAGTTCTTC.